This passage covers 29 T cell receptor beta chains from one sample sequenced in a study of cytomegalovirus exposure and HLA in healthy donors. Primers included in the PCR were 60 Vbeta and 13 Jbeta primers. Method: immunoSEQ multiplex PCR; TCRdb's copy keeps in-frame clones and lacks some. The sample holds approximately 170,000 clones, 60% to 80% seen once. Sequenced material: PBMCs. The origin of the receptors is a young woman in good health and CMV-seronegative.

V and J are TRBV4-3 and TRBJ2-1; TRBD2 matches 7 bases. V shed 0 bases and J 0 bases; nucleotides not matched to a gene: 14. The CDR3 is 20 residues long. The germline gives CDR1 LGHNA, CDR2 YSLEER. The CDR3 is CASSQEAPRGRMSSYNEQFF. CDR3 sequence (DNA): TGCGCCAGCAGCCAAGAAGCCCCTCGCGGGAGAATGAGCTCCTACAATGAGCAGTTCTTC.

This chain links TRBV15 with TRBJ2-5; tentatively, D is TRBD2 (5 bases). V gave up 2 bases and J gave up 5 bases, with 18 bases separating them. Germline CDR1 LNHNV, CDR2 YYDKDF (reference sequence). CDR3 size: 16 residues. The CDR3 reads CATSRTGSRERETQYF. The CDR3 region has the DNA TGTGCCACCAGCAGAACCGGGTCCCGAGAGCGGGAGACCCAGTACTTC.

This clone is a singleton in its sample. The same CDR3 arises from other DNA sequences in this sample as well. The chain employs TRBV7-2 and TRBJ2-1, with a possible D match to TRBD2 (5 bases). Germline CDR1 and CDR2: SGHTA and FQGNSA. Trimming shortened V by 4 bases and J by 0 bases, and 13 bases separated the two germline ends. The CDR3 spans 16 residues. The CDR3 DNA sequence: TGTGCCAGCAGCTCCAGGACTGGGAGCTCCTACAATGAGCAGTTCTTC. Its protein is CASSSRTGSSYNEQFF.

The chain recombines TRBV7-9 with TRBJ1-5; 8 positions match TRBD1. The J segment lost 6 bases and the V segment lost 0 bases, leaving 10 bases of the junction unmatched. CDR3 length equals 17 residues. CDR1 SEHNR and CDR2 FQNEAQ come from the germline V gene (reference sequence). The DNA for the CDR3 is TGTGCCAGCAGCTTAGCGCGAGGCAGGGGGCTTAGTCAGCCCCAGCATTTT. It specifies CASSLARGRGLSQPQHF.

This clone came up once. The rearrangement uses TRBV19 and TRBJ1-1; possibly TRBD1 for D (5 bases). Germline CDR1 reads LNHDA; CDR2 reads SQIVND (reference sequence). The CDR3 length is 14 residues. Trimming left V 1 base short and J 6 bases short, with 12 bases between. The CDR3 sequence is CASSIVGGDSEAFF. The CDR3 DNA is TGTGCCAGTAGTATAGTAGGAGGGGACTCTGAAGCTTTCTTT.

This clone was recorded only once. The V and J genes are TRBV15 and TRBJ2-5; 13 bases are shared with TRBD2. With V trimmed by 1 base and J by 5 bases, 4 bases remained unmatched. This CDR3 comprises 16 residues. Germline values: CDR1 LNHNV, CDR2 YYDKDF (reference sequence). The CDR3 here is CATSRGTSGRGETQYF. The CDR3, as DNA: TGTGCCACCAGCAGAGGGACTAGCGGGAGAGGTGAGACCCAGTACTTC.

The chain joins TRBV4-3 to TRBJ2-5; D might be TRBD2 (5 bases). V was trimmed by 1 base and J by 4 bases, leaving 13 bases between them. The CDR3 length is 15 residues. Germline-derived CDR1 and CDR2 are LGHNA and YSLEER. The CDR3 region is CASSQAAGEGETQYF. The CDR3, as DNA: TGCGCCAGCAGCCAAGCGGCGGGTGAGGGAGAGACCCAGTACTTC.

V gene TRBV2 combines with J gene TRBJ2-3; 9 bases are shared with TRBD1. V was pared by 10 bases and J by 1 base, with 3 bases of the junction left unmatched. Germline CDR1 is SNHLY and CDR2 is FYNNEI. The CDR3 consists of 13 residues. The CDR3 is CAIRTGGTDTQYF. CDR3 bases: TGTGCCATCAGGACAGGGGGCACAGATACGCAGTATTTT.

The chain links TRBV11-3 to TRBJ2-1; 9 nucleotides line up with TRBD2. The junction had 5 bases not matched to a gene; V was cut back by 4 bases and J by 7 bases. Germline values: CDR1 SGHNT, CDR2 YENEEA. There are 14 residues in the CDR3. CDR3 nucleotides: TGTGCCAGCAGCTCCAGCGGGGGGAAAAATGAGCAGTTCTTC. This codes for CASSSSGGKNEQFF.

This clone was recorded only once. This chain links TRBV4-1 with TRBJ2-7, with D possibly being TRBD2 (6 bases). The length of the CDR3 is 17 residues. Germline CDR1 MGHRA, CDR2 YSYEKL. V lost 4 bases and J lost 0, with 19 bases in between. The CDR3 reads CASSPSGEHSFSYEQYF. DNA for the CDR3: TGCGCCAGCAGCCCCTCGGGGGAACACTCATTCTCCTACGAGCAGTACTTC.

This chain connects TRBV30 to TRBJ2-5; tentative D call: TRBD1 (5 bases). The DNA end is a closer match to TRBJ2-7, so the J assignment may be wrong. This CDR3 comprises 14 residues. Germline V gene sequence: CDR1 GTSNPN, CDR2 SVGIG (reference sequence). The CDR3 DNA reads TGTGCCTGGGAACAGGACCACAGCTCCTACGAGCAGTACTTC. Protein: CAWEQDHSSYEQYF.

The V and J genes are TRBV5-6 and TRBJ2-1, with TRBD2 matching 8 bases. Germline CDR1 reads SGHDT; CDR2 reads YYEEEE. CDR3 length: 14 amino acids. The ends lost 2 bases at V and 7 bases at J; junction bases unmatched: 5. The CDR3 DNA is TGTGCCAGCAGCTTAGCGGGAGATGGGAATGAGCAGTTCTTC. Its translation is CASSLAGDGNEQFF. Combining the CDR3 with reference TRBV5-6 and TRBJ2-1 gives the whole variable domain DAGVTQSPTHLIKTRGQQVTLRCSPKSGHDTVSWYQQALGQGPQFIFQYYEEEERQRGNFPDRFSGHQFPNYSSELNVNALLLGDSALYLCASSLAGDGNEQFFGPGTRLTVL.

The chain joins TRBV5-1 to TRBJ1-1, with D perhaps matching TRBD1 (5 bases). Germline V CDR1 and CDR2: SGHRS, YFSETQ. The CDR3 runs 17 residues. V lost 1 base to trimming and J lost 7 bases, with 23 bases between them. CDR3 residues: CASSLIPLGQSSIEAFF. In DNA form, the CDR3 reads TGCGCCAGCAGCTTGATACCCTTGGGGCAGAGCTCAATTGAAGCTTTCTTT.

This chain uses TRBV5-1 with TRBJ2-3; 10 nucleotides align to TRBD2. Looked up from germline, CDR1 is SGHRS and CDR2 is YFSETQ. CDR3 length: 14 residues. V trimming: 1 base; J trimming: 6 bases; junction bases outside the gene matches: 2. CDR3 nucleotide sequence: TGCGCCAGCAGCTTGTCTAGCGGGAGCGATACGCAGTATTTT. Translation: CASSLSSGSDTQYF.

The count of this clone is one. The rearrangement joins TRBV28 to TRBJ2-7; D possibly corresponds to TRBD1 (6 bases). The germline V and J ends were trimmed by 6 bases and 1 base, with 16 bases remaining between them. CDR1 MDHEN and CDR2 SYDVKM come from the germline V gene. The CDR3 loop spans 15 amino acids. CDR3 sequence: CASRSTGTASYEQYF. The CDR3 bases are TGTGCCAGCAGGTCCACAGGGACGGCTTCCTACGAGCAGTACTTC.

The J gene is TRBJ2-7, the V gene TRBV12-2; TRBD1 reflects the table's D call only, with no check against the DNA. TRBV12-2 is a documented pseudogene. The CDR3 is 17 residues long. For the CDR3, the DNA is TGTGCAAGTCGCTCCCGATTAAGGGACAGGGGGCTCAACGAGCAGTACTTC. It yields the protein CASRSRLRDRGLNEQYF.

The chain carries TRBV6-4 and TRBJ2-1, with a tentative D call TRBD1 (5 bases). The CDR3 runs 14 residues. The ends were cut back, 0 bases at V and 4 bases at J, with 7 bases in the middle. The germline CDR1 and CDR2 sequences are MRHNA and SNTAGT. CDR3 protein: CASSDSGPYNEQFF. DNA for the CDR3: TGTGCCAGCAGTGACTCGGGGCCTTACAATGAGCAGTTCTTC.

The chain has TRBV28 and TRBJ2-5; 7 positions agree with TRBD1. The germline V gene has CDR1 MDHEN and CDR2 SYDVKM. V shed 8 bases, J shed 7 bases, and the junction held 13 bases outside the gene matches. The CDR3 is 14 residues long. CDR3 in amino acids: CASSYTGDGGTQYF. The CDR3 region has the DNA TGTGCCAGCTCCTATACAGGGGACGGCGGGACCCAGTACTTC.

This chain joins TRBV4-3 and TRBJ2-6, with 7 bases that match TRBD2. V shed 2 bases, J shed 1 base, and the junction held 11 bases outside the gene matches. The CDR3 is 19 amino acids. Germline V gene data show CDR1 as LGHNA and CDR2 as YSLEER. The CDR3 DNA is TGCGCCAGCAGCCAACCCATGGGGGGGTTTGATTCTGGGGCCAACGTCCTGACTTTC. Its translation: CASSQPMGGFDSGANVLTF.

V and J are TRBV29-1 and TRBJ1-6, with TRBD1 identical over 8 bases. With 4 bases clipped from V and 10 bases from J, the junction kept 6 bases outside the gene matches. This CDR3 has 13 amino acids. Germline loops: CDR1 SQVTM, CDR2 ANQGSEA. This CDR3 reads CSVARTGKSPLHF. CDR3 sequence (DNA): TGCAGCGTTGCCCGGACAGGGAAATCACCCCTCCACTTT.

This chain links TRBV7-9 with TRBJ1-6; D may be TRBD1 (5 bases). The CDR3 covers 15 residues. CDR1 is SEHNR, CDR2 FQNEAQ, per germline (reference sequence). The V end lost 4 bases, the J end lost 3 bases, and 10 bases lay between the germline ends. The CDR3: CASSYTGGYNSPLHF. Written as DNA, the CDR3 is TGTGCCAGCAGCTACACCGGGGGCTATAATTCACCCCTCCACTTT.

This clone has just a few counts. The chain uses TRBV20-1 and TRBJ1-1; D is unclear. The CDR3 runs to 10 residues. The V and J ends lost 4 bases and 5 bases respectively, with 5 bases between them. The germline V gene has CDR1 DFQATT and CDR2 SNEGSKA (reference sequence). The CDR3 DNA sequence: TGCAGTGCTACAGCGACTGAAGCTTTCTTT. It is translated as CSATATEAFF.

V usage is TRBV30 and J usage is TRBJ2-3; 13 positions agree with TRBD2. Germline CDR1 and CDR2: GTSNPN and SVGIG (reference sequence). V trimming: 4 bases; J trimming: 0 bases; junction bases outside the gene matches: 7. The CDR3 totals 17 residues. The CDR3 DNA is TGTGCCTGGACCGGACTAGCGGGAGAGGGGAGCACAGATACGCAGTATTTT. This codes for CAWTGLAGEGSTDTQYF.

This chain links TRBV6-1 with TRBJ1-5; no definite D call. The V and J ends lost 8 bases and 3 bases respectively, with 8 bases between them. Germline CDR1 is MNHNS and CDR2 is SASEGT. This CDR3 contains 12 residues. In nucleotides, the CDR3 is TGTGCCAGCCATGAACTCAATCAGCCCCAGCATTTT. Its translation: CASHELNQPQHF.

The chain has TRBV6-1 and TRBJ2-6; D perhaps matches TRBD1 (6 bases). This CDR3 is built from 15 residues. CDR1 MNHNS and CDR2 SASEGT come from the germline V gene. V was shortened by 7 bases and J by 2 bases, with 12 bases between the two germline ends. Here the CDR3 reads CASIQGSAGANVLTF. The DNA for the CDR3 is TGTGCCAGCATTCAGGGGAGTGCTGGGGCCAACGTCCTGACTTTC.

The chain combines TRBV28 with TRBJ1-2; D gene ambiguous. This CDR3 region has 11 residues. The germline V gene has CDR1 MDHEN and CDR2 SYDVKM. Trimming removed 11 bases at V and 7 bases at J, with 14 bases between. The CDR3 DNA follows: TGTGCCCCACTTCCGGGTGGTGGCTACACCTTC. Translation: CAPLPGGGYTF.

This clone appeared once. The V gene is TRBV21-1, the J gene TRBJ2-7; the DNA was not compared with TRBD1, the D call given in the table. TRBV21-1 is marked as a pseudogene. The CDR3 extends over 14 amino acids. The CDR3 sequence: CASSSDTRSYEQYF. Written as DNA, the CDR3 is TGTGCCAGCAGCAGCGACACACGCTCCTACGAGCAGTACTTC.

The chain uses TRBV4-1 and TRBJ2-7, with 9 positions matching TRBD1. Germline V lookup: CDR1 MGHRA, CDR2 YSYEKL. This CDR3 spans 14 amino acids. V lost 1 base and J lost 3; bases outside the gene matches: 1. CDR3 in amino acids: CASSQGQGVYEQYF. CDR3 DNA sequence: TGCGCCAGCAGCCAAGGACAGGGGGTCTACGAGCAGTACTTC.

The chain uses TRBV5-1 and TRBJ2-7; 9 nucleotides match TRBD2. V dropped 0 bases and J dropped 1; count of bases not matched to a gene: 2. The CDR3 contains 15 residues. Germline V gives CDR1 SGHRS, CDR2 YFSETQ. The CDR3: CASSLVLAGSYEQYF. The CDR3 coding sequence is TGCGCCAGCAGCTTGGTCCTAGCGGGGTCCTACGAGCAGTACTTC.